The clone carrying this T cell receptor beta chain was picked up many times. As yet, its antigen is unknown. Germline V lookup: CDR1 SGHTA, CDR2 FQGNSA. The CDR3 has 16 amino acids. V shed 5 bases and J shed 0 bases, with 14 bases lying between them. The time point denotes: patch test 2, 6 weeks after DPC sensitization. As to treatment: therapeutic diphenylcyclopropenone sensitization with weekly scalp DPC. Every patch test was put on after a blood sample was taken. Every donor had alopecia and was 18 to 70 years old; all were suitable for DPC. Separate cDNA molecules received unique molecular identifiers, which the library attached to them. In TCRdb, the RACE reads were re-called with MiXCR into one record per CDR3 protein. The sample lists nearly 95,000 distinct CDR3 sequences, 11% occurring once. The sample comes from a study of human T cells and chemical hapten exposure. Study results and limitations: No change in TCRs above 1 in 1000 frequency was produced by DPC sensitization.

The TCR comes from a middle-aged man with alopecia areata. Some clones in this sample may be carry-over from other donors' samples. The sequencing used whole blood, collected in connection with sensitization to the hapten diphenylcyclopropenone (DPC). V and J are TRBV7-2 and TRBJ2-1; possible D gene TRBD1, 5 bases. The CDR3 DNA is TGTGCCAGCAGCCGGACATCATCCCTCTCCTACAATGAGCAGTTCTTC. Its translation: CASSRTSSLSYNEQFF.